This TCR beta chain is from a study of CD8 T cells in Susac syndrome. As concerns this clonotype: As yet, its antigen is unknown.

Blood CD8+ and CD4+ T cells underwent high-throughput TCR beta sequencing. RNA, at roughly 0.45 to 1 ug, was reverse transcribed with random hexamers. Multiplex immunoSEQ PCR targeted 54 Vbeta and 13 Jbeta TCR beta segments. Using its own MiXCR run on the immunoSEQ multiplex PCR reads, TCRdb lists one record per CDR3 protein. This sample has around 200,000 distinct CDR3 sequences, with 85% to 95% found just once. Between the trimmed V and J ends, which lost 4 bases and 3 bases, there was a span of 15 bases. The CDR3 runs 15 residues. Germline CDR1 SGHNT, CDR2 YYREEE (reference sequence). Overall study results and limits: The TCR sequencing and HLA analysis in the study involved a relatively small number of individuals, as the study acknowledged.

The sample taken for sequencing was CD4+ T cells from PBMCs. The V call is TRBV5-4, the J call TRBJ2-3; D might be TRBD2 (6 bases). The receptor's source is a human donor in good health. DNA of the CDR3: TGTGCCAGCAGCCCACCCCGGGGGATGACAGATACGCAGTATTTT. It is translated as CASSPPRGMTDTQYF.